One sample yielded the 11 T cell receptor beta chains listed below, sequenced in a study of T-cell reconstitution after alpha-beta-depleted transplantation in children. Whole-study results and caveats: When one year had passed after transplant, most T-cell counts and diversity came from newly produced T cells.

Unique molecular identifiers were used in preparing the TCRbeta library. TCRdb reprocessed the PCR reads via MiXCR and lists one record per CDR3 protein. The table has around 270,000 distinct CDR3 sequences, roughly 7.8% seen once. These receptors are not linked to any known antigen. The sample was peripheral blood, taken 360 days after TCRalphabeta/CD19-depleted stem cell transplant. The receptors stem from a female patient aged 2-9 years who had a stem cell transplant for Fanconi anemia, so the T cells may come from the graft donor.

The chain has TRBV4-2 and TRBJ2-1; 11 bases agree with TRBD2. Germline lookup yields CDR1 LGHNA and CDR2 YNFKEQ. This CDR3 is built from 17 residues. The V gene end was trimmed by 0 bases and the J gene end by 7 bases; junction bases not matched to a gene: 8. The CDR3 loop reads CASSQEGELAGGNEQFF. DNA of the CDR3: TGTGCCAGCAGCCAAGAGGGGGAGCTAGCGGGGGGTAATGAGCAGTTCTTC.

The genes are TRBV2 and TRBJ1-1; 12 bases align to TRBD1. Losses at the gene ends were 2 bases for V and 4 bases for J; bases not matched to a gene: 23. Germline CDR1 SNHLY, CDR2 FYNNEI. This CDR3 has 22 amino acids. The CDR3 DNA is TGTGCCAGCAGTGAAACCGTATACCGGGACAGGGGGCGATTAGGCGCGGGCACTGAAGCTTTCTTT. Translating it yields CASSETVYRDRGRLGAGTEAFF. Drawing the rest from reference TRBV2 and TRBJ1-1, the complete variable domain is EPEVTQTPSHQVTQMGQEVILRCVPISNHLYFYWYRQILGQKVEFLVSFYNNEISEKSEIFDDQFSVERPDGSNFTLKIRSTKLEDSAMYFCASSETVYRDRGRLGAGTEAFFGQGTRLTVV.

Only a few counts were recorded for this clonotype. The chain combines TRBV7-8 with TRBJ2-7; perhaps TRBD2 as D (5 bases). Per germline, CDR1 SGHVS and CDR2 FQNEAQ. V lost 5 bases, J lost 0 bases, and 11 bases lay in between. CDR3 size: 14 residues. The CDR3 DNA sequence: TGTGCCAGCAGCCGAGGGCTCAGCTCCTACGAGCAGTACTTC. Protein: CASSRGLSSYEQYF.

This clonotype was seen at least ten times. The V call is TRBV11-2, the J call TRBJ1-2, with D unresolved. CDR1 SGHAT and CDR2 FQNNGV come from the germline V gene. The CDR3 is 15 amino acids. Trimming stripped 5 bases from V and 0 bases from J, with 13 bases between. CDR3 residues: CASSPGSEPNYGYTF. The CDR3 bases are TGTGCCAGCAGCCCGGGATCAGAGCCTAACTATGGCTACACCTTC.

This rearrangement joins TRBV28 to TRBJ2-1; 10 bases match TRBD2. Trimming took 5 bases from V and 3 from J; bases not matched to a gene: 10. The CDR3 runs 17 residues. Germline values: CDR1 MDHEN, CDR2 SYDVKM. The CDR3 nucleotides are TGTGCCAGCAGTCCGCGGGCTAGCGGGAGTCTCTACAATGAGCAGTTCTTC. Translated: CASSPRASGSLYNEQFF.

This clonotype has ten or more counts. The chain has TRBV7-2 and TRBJ1-2; a possible D gene is TRBD1 (6 bases). The CDR3 consists of 15 residues. V lost 6 bases and J lost 0, with 14 bases in between. The germline V gene encodes CDR1 SGHTA and CDR2 FQGNSA. CDR3 sequence reads: CASSRQAGANYGYTF. The CDR3 DNA reads as TGTGCCAGCAGTCGACAGGCTGGGGCTAACTATGGCTACACCTTC.

This clonotype was counted a few times. V and J are TRBV21-1 and TRBJ1-6. TRBV21-1 represents a pseudogene. The CDR3 consists of 17 residues. As DNA, the CDR3 is TGTGCCAGCAGCAAGGTTAGAAAATCTCAACCCAGATCACCCCTCCACTTT. Protein product: CASSKVRKSQPRSPLHF.

Only a few counts were recorded for this clonotype. The rearrangement uses TRBV3-1 and TRBJ1-3; D may be TRBD1 (5 bases). Trimming left V 1 base short and J 1 base short, with 17 bases between. Germline values: CDR1 LGHDT, CDR2 YNNKEL (reference sequence). The CDR3 runs to 18 residues. CDR3 region: CASSQGPGPAISGNTIYF. CDR3 in DNA: TGTGCCAGCAGCCAAGGTCCGGGACCGGCGATTTCTGGAAACACCATATATTTT.

The V gene is TRBV2, the J gene TRBJ2-2; D not resolved. Germline loops: CDR1 SNHLY, CDR2 FYNNEI. The V end lost 1 base, the J end lost 4 bases, and 10 bases lay between the germline ends. The CDR3 runs to 15 residues. DNA of the CDR3: TGTGCCAGCAGTGAAGACAGACCATTCACCGGGGAGCTGTTTTTT. Encoded protein: CASSEDRPFTGELFF.

The chain links TRBV6-2 or TRBV6-3 to TRBJ1-1; 7 nucleotides match TRBD1. CDR1 and CDR2 from the germline V gene are MNHEY and SVGEGT. There are 15 residues in the CDR3. V was pared by 10 bases and J by 11 bases, with 22 bases of the junction left unmatched. The CDR3 bases are TGTGCCACGGGCCGAACGCAGCGACAGGGCGCGGACGCTTTCTTT. This encodes CATGRTQRQGADAFF.

This rearrangement joins TRBV12-3 or TRBV12-4 to TRBJ2-7; D is ambiguous. This CDR3 comprises 12 residues. Trimming cost V 4 bases and J 6 bases, with 10 bases left between them. The CDR3 sequence is CASSSLGFEQYF. In DNA form, the CDR3 reads TGTGCCAGCAGTTCCCTAGGTTTCGAGCAGTACTTC.